This T cell receptor beta chain was captured by sequencing in a study of glioma-infiltrating T cells. The CDR3 is made up of 15 amino acids. The V gene's germline CDR1 is MNHEY and CDR2 SVGAGI. Trimming removed 6 bases at V and 1 base at J, with 10 bases between. This clonotype came up once. TCR alpha and beta CDR3 regions were amplified from RNA using iRepertoire nested multiplex PCR. Tissue mRNA or PBMC total RNA, about 90-450 ng, went into one-step reverse transcription and amplification. One entry per CDR3 protein results from TCRdb running MiXCR on the multiplex PCR reads. This table holds over 140,000 distinct CDR3 sequences, roughly 43% found once.

The rearrangement uses TRBV6-5 and TRBJ2-6, with D uncertain. This clonotype was obtained from a human donor with low-grade glioma or glioblastoma, undergoing nonglioma brain surgery, or in good health (not recorded which). Sample: glioma tissue, nonneoplastic brain tissue, or PBMCs (not recorded which). This CDR3 reads CASSSANSGANVLTF. CDR3 DNA sequence: TGTGCCAGCAGCTCCGCGAATTCTGGGGCCAACGTCCTGACTTTC.